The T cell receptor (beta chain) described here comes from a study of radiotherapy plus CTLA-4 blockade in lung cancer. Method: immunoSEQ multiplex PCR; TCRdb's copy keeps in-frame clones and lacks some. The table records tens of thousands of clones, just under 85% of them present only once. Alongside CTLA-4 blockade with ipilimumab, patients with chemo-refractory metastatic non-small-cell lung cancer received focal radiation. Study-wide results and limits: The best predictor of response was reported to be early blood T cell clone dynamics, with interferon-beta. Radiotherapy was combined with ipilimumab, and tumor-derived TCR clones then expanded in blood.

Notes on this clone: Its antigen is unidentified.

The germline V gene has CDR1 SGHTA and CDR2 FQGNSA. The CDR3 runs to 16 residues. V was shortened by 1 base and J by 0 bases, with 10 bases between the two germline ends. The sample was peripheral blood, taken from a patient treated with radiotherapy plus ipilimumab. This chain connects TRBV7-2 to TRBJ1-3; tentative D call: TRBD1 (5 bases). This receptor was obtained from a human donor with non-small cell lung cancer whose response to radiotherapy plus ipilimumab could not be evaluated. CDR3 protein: CASSLGSGLSGNTIYF. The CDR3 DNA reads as TGTGCCAGCAGCTTAGGCTCAGGGCTCTCTGGAAACACCATATATTTT. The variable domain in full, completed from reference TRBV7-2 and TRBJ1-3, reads GAGVSQSPSNKVTEKGKDVELRCDPISGHTALYWYRQSLGQGLEFLIYFQGNSAPDKSGLPSDRFSAERTGGSVSTLTIQRTQQEDSAVYLCASSLGSGLSGNTIYFGEGSWLTVV.